This is a list of T cell receptor beta chains from one sample in a study of blood T cell repertoires in COVID-19. Only in-frame clones appear in the TCRdb table, and some are missing; sequencing was by immunoSEQ multiplex PCR. The sample includes under 200,000 clones, approximately 90% seen only once; the top ten take 0.53%. The material sequenced was peripheral blood. The receptors were sampled from a middle-aged man with acute or convalescent COVID-19. The CDR3 runs from the conserved cysteine through the conserved F or W. A D gene is named only where the DNA matches it firmly. Some rows mark clone size as missing; the rest say once, few, many or name a class of expanded clone.

V	J	size	D	CDR3	DNA
TRBV27	TRBJ1-1	NA	TRBD1	CASSPSTGAYTEAFF	TGTGCCAGCAGCCCTTCCACAGGGGCGTACACTGAAGCTTTCTTT
TRBV7-3	TRBJ2-6	once	NA	CASSPQGSGANVLTF	TGTGCCAGCAGCCCCCAGGGATCTGGGGCCAACGTCCTGACTTTC
TRBV6-2/TRBV6-3	TRBJ1-2	NA	TRBD1	CASSSAGGNYGYTF	TGTGCCAGCAGTTCGGCAGGGGGCAACTATGGCTACACCTTC
TRBV30	TRBJ2-6	NA	NA	CAWSGAQVPVSGANVLTF	TGTGCCTGGAGTGGGGCACAGGTCCCAGTCTCTGGGGCCAACGTCCTGACTTTC
TRBV19	TRBJ1-3	once	NA	CASNRAPSGNTIYF	TGTGCCAGCAACAGGGCCCCCTCTGGAAACACCATATATTTT
TRBV30	TRBJ1-5	NA	NA	CAWTLGSNQPQHF	TGTGCCTGGACCCTCGGGAGCAATCAGCCCCAGCATTTT
TRBV24-1	TRBJ2-1	NA	TRBD1	CATSDPGTGVDEQFF	TGTGCCACCAGTGACCCCGGGACAGGGGTCGATGAGCAGTTCTTC
TRBV10-3	TRBJ2-2	NA	NA	CAISRAVQGSTGELFF	TGTGCCATCAGCCGAGCGGTACAGGGAAGTACCGGGGAGCTGTTTTTT
TRBV19	TRBJ2-1	NA	NA	CASSALGGERANNEQFF	TGTGCCAGTAGTGCCCTGGGTGGGGAGCGGGCCAACAATGAGCAGTTCTTC
TRBV9	TRBJ2-3	NA	TRBD2	CASSVSGGPGDTQYF	TGTGCCAGCAGCGTCTCGGGAGGGCCTGGAGATACGCAGTATTTT
TRBV19	TRBJ2-2	NA	NA	CASSRNGRTDRTGELFF	TGTGCCAGTAGTAGAAACGGGAGGACAGATCGCACCGGGGAGCTGTTTTTT
TRBV27	TRBJ1-2	NA	NA	CASSLSREEYGYTF	TGTGCCAGCAGTTTAAGCAGGGAGGAGTATGGCTACACCTTC
TRBV13	TRBJ1-2	NA	TRBD1	CASSPGQGRSYTF	TGTGCCAGCAGCCCCGGACAGGGTAGGAGCTACACCTTC
TRBV7-3	TRBJ1-2	NA	TRBD1	CASSLGAGQGNYGYTF	TGTGCCAGCAGCTTGGGGGCTGGACAGGGAAACTATGGCTACACCTTC
TRBV11-2	TRBJ1-2	NA	NA	CASSLDPEVYGYTF	TGTGCCAGCAGCTTAGATCCGGAGGTGTATGGCTACACCTTC
TRBV18	TRBJ2-7	NA	TRBD1	CASSPGAGGRRSYEQYF	TGTGCCAGCTCACCAGGGGCAGGGGGAAGACGATCCTACGAGCAGTACTTC
TRBV27	TRBJ1-2	NA	TRBD1	CASSLEGTGYGYTF	TGTGCCAGCAGTTTAGAGGGGACAGGCTATGGCTACACCTTC
TRBV3-1/TRBV3-2	TRBJ2-5	NA	NA	CASSRHDGAGTQYF	TGTGCCAGCAGCCGACACGACGGCGCCGGGACCCAGTACTTC
TRBV19	TRBJ2-1	NA	TRBD1	CASSTRQGSSYNEQFF	TGTGCCAGTAGTACCCGACAGGGGAGCTCCTACAATGAGCAGTTCTTC
TRBV2	TRBJ2-5	NA	TRBD1	CASSESGGAQTQYF	TGTGCCAGCAGTGAATCAGGGGGCGCCCAGACCCAGTACTTC
TRBV7-2	TRBJ2-7	once	NA	CASSLTEIYEQYF	TGTGCCAGCAGCTTAACCGAGATCTACGAGCAGTACTTC
TRBV30	TRBJ2-1	NA	TRBD2	CAWSRLADHYNEQFF	TGTGCCTGGAGTCGACTAGCGGACCACTACAATGAGCAGTTCTTC
TRBV6-5	TRBJ2-1	NA	NA	CASSYSGSSYNEQFF	TGTGCCAGCAGTTACTCCGGGAGCTCCTACAATGAGCAGTTCTTC
TRBV7-2	TRBJ1-5	NA	NA	CASSLRPGSNQPQHF	TGTGCCAGCAGCTTAAGGCCAGGGAGCAATCAGCCCCAGCATTTT
TRBV27	TRBJ1-1	NA	NA	CASRIRGEKGEAFF	TGTGCCAGCAGAATCAGGGGCGAAAAAGGTGAAGCTTTCTTT
TRBV2	TRBJ2-1	NA	TRBD2	CASSGGTSGILYNEQFF	TGTGCCAGCAGTGGGGGGACTAGCGGGATCCTCTACAATGAGCAGTTCTTC
TRBV28	TRBJ1-2	NA	NA	CASSYSRDYTF	TGTGCCAGCAGTTACTCTCGGGACTACACCTTC
TRBV27	TRBJ1-4	NA	NA	CASSSNRGGEKLFF	TGTGCCAGCAGTTCCAATCGGGGTGGCGAAAAACTGTTTTTT
TRBV10-2	TRBJ2-1	NA	TRBD2	CASSGVAGEQGEQFF	TGCGCCAGCAGTGGGGTAGCGGGGGAGCAAGGTGAGCAGTTCTTC
TRBV27	TRBJ2-7	NA	NA	CASSLKGTSLTYEQYF	TGTGCCAGCAGTTTAAAGGGAACTAGCCTGACCTACGAGCAGTACTTC
TRBV27	TRBJ1-6	NA	NA	CASSSTGLGNSPLHF	TGTGCCAGCAGTTCAACAGGCTTGGGTAATTCACCCCTCCACTTT
TRBV20-1	TRBJ2-1	NA	TRBD1	CSASPKGQGALGSYNEQFF	TGCAGTGCTAGTCCCAAGGGACAGGGGGCTCTTGGCTCCTACAATGAGCAGTTCTTC
TRBV7-9	TRBJ2-5	once	TRBD1	CASSLGTGVSQETQYF	TGTGCCAGCAGCCTCGGGACAGGGGTTTCCCAAGAGACCCAGTACTTC
TRBV5-1	TRBJ1-1	NA	TRBD1	CASSLFGQDNTEAFF	TGCGCCAGCAGCTTGTTTGGACAGGACAACACTGAAGCTTTCTTT
TRBV4-1	TRBJ2-2	NA	TRBD1	CASSQVTGSGELFF	TGCGCCAGCAGCCAAGTGACAGGGTCCGGGGAGCTGTTTTTT
TRBV6-5	TRBJ2-1	NA	NA	CASSLVGVPGQFF	TGTGCCAGCAGTTTGGTCGGGGTTCCGGGGCAGTTCTTC
TRBV7-6	TRBJ2-2	NA	NA	CASSLAPSNTGELFF	TGTGCCAGCAGCTTAGCCCCCTCCAACACCGGGGAGCTGTTTTTT
TRBV6-5	TRBJ2-6	NA	NA	CASSIRQSGANVLTF	TGTGCCAGCAGTATACGACAGTCTGGGGCCAACGTCCTGACTTTC
TRBV7-2	TRBJ2-1	NA	NA	CASSLLFTAEQFF	TGTGCCAGCAGCTTACTATTCACAGCTGAGCAGTTCTTC
TRBV30	TRBJ2-1	once	NA	CAWTPLLGQGNNEQFF	TGTGCCTGGACCCCTCTCTTGGGTCAGGGTAACAATGAGCAGTTCTTC
TRBV9	TRBJ2-6	NA	NA	CASSPVFPTSGANVLTF	TGTGCCAGCAGCCCCGTATTCCCCACTTCTGGGGCCAACGTCCTGACTTTC
TRBV7-2	TRBJ2-5	NA	NA	CASSLMDLGAQYF	TGTGCCAGCAGCTTAATGGATCTCGGGGCCCAGTACTTC
TRBV12-3/TRBV12-4	TRBJ1-1	NA	NA	CASSSWTAVEAFF	TGTGCCAGCAGTTCATGGACAGCCGTTGAAGCTTTCTTT
TRBV28	TRBJ1-3	NA	NA	CASNTASGNTIYF	TGTGCCAGCAACACAGCCTCTGGAAACACCATATATTTT
TRBV28	TRBJ1-5	NA	NA	CASSLSGASNQPQHF	TGTGCCAGCAGTTTGTCAGGGGCGAGCAATCAGCCCCAGCATTTT
TRBV30	TRBJ2-2	NA	NA	CAWSVGQGAGELFF	TGTGCCTGGAGTGTAGGGCAGGGCGCCGGGGAGCTGTTTTTT
TRBV3-1/TRBV3-2	TRBJ1-2	few	NA	CASSQDGRGPYGYTF	TGTGCCAGCAGCCAAGACGGCAGGGGTCCCTATGGCTACACCTTC
TRBV6-2/TRBV6-3	TRBJ2-2	NA	TRBD2	CASSKILAGGSTGELFF	TGTGCCAGCAGCAAAATACTAGCGGGGGGCTCCACCGGGGAGCTGTTTTTT
TRBV28	TRBJ2-3	NA	NA	CASSLGRGAVTDTQYF	TGTGCCAGCAGTTTAGGACGGGGGGCAGTCACAGATACGCAGTATTTT
TRBV7-6	TRBJ1-3	NA	NA	CASSLGTELSGNTIYF	TGTGCCAGCAGCTTAGGGACAGAACTCTCTGGAAACACCATATATTTT
TRBV28	TRBJ2-3	NA	NA	CASSLAQGTDTQYF	TGTGCCAGCAGTTTGGCCCAGGGAACAGATACGCAGTATTTT